The clone carrying this T cell receptor beta chain was observed a handful of times. It was RNA transcripts that yielded the amplified TCR beta CDR3 regions. When the TCR CDR3 underwent first-round RT-PCR, the HTBI primer set was used. TCRdb fed the multiplex PCR reads into MiXCR, producing one record per CDR3 protein. The sample includes around 760,000 distinct CDR3 sequences, approximately 40% of them seen just once. This sample is drawn from a study of T cells in Graves' hyperthyroidism and ophthalmopathy. The CDR3 is 15 amino acids. After removal of 0 bases from V and 1 base from J, the junction contained 3 bases not matched to a gene. The germline V gene has CDR1 LGHNA and CDR2 YSLEER.

The TCR sequence derives from a woman in her 40s with Graves' hyperthyroidism. This chain uses TRBV4-3 with TRBJ2-7; 7 nucleotides match TRBD1. The sequenced sample was blood. This CDR3 is CASSQEVTGSYEQYF. CDR3 sequence (DNA): TGCGCCAGCAGCCAAGAAGTGACAGGGTCCTACGAGCAGTACTTC.